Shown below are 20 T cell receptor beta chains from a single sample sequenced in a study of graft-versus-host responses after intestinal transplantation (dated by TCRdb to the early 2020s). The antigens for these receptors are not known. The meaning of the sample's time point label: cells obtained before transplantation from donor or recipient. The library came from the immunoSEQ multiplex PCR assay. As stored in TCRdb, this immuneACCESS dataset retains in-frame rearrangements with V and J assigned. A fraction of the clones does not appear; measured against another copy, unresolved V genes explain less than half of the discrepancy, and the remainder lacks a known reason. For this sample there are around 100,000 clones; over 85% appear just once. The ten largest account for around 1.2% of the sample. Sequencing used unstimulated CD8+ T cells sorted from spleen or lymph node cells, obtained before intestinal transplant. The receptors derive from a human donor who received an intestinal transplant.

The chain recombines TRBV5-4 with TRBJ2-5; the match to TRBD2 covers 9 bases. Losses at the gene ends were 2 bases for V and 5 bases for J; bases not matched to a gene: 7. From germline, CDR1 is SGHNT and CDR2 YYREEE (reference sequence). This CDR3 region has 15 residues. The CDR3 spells CASSFSYSGGETQYF. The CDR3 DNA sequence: TGTGCCAGCAGCTTTAGTTATAGCGGGGGCGAGACCCAGTACTTC. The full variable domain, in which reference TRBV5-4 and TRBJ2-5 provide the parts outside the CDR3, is ETGVTQSPTHLIKTRGQQVTLRCSSQSGHNTVSWYQQALGQGPQFIFQYYREEENGRGNFPPRFSGLQFPNYSSELNVNALELDDSALYLCASSFSYSGGETQYFGPGTRLLVL.

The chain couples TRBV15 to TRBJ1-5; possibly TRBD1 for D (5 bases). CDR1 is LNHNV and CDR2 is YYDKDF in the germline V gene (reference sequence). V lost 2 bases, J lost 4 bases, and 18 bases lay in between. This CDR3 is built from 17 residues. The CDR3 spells CATSRSREGYLNQPQHF. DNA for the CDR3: TGTGCCACCAGCAGATCCCGAGAGGGGTACCTAAATCAGCCCCAGCATTTT.

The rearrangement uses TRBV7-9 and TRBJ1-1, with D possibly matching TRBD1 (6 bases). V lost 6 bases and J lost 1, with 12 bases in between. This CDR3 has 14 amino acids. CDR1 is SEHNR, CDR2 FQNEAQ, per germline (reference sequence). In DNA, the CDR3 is TGTGCCAGCAGTACAGGGTATCAGAACACTGAAGCTTTCTTT. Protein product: CASSTGYQNTEAFF.

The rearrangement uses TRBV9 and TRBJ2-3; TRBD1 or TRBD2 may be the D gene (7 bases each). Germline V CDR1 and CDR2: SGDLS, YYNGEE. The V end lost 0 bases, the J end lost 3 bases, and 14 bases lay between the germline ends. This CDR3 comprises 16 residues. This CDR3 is CASSVAGGGWTDTQYF. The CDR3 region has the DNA TGTGCCAGCAGCGTAGCAGGGGGGGGTTGGACAGATACGCAGTATTTT.

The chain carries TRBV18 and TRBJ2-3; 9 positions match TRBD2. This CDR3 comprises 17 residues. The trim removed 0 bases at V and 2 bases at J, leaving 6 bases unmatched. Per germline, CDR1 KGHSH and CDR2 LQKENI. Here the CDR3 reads CASSPPMASGDTDTQYF. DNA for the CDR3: TGTGCCAGCTCACCACCGATGGCTAGCGGGGACACAGATACGCAGTATTTT.

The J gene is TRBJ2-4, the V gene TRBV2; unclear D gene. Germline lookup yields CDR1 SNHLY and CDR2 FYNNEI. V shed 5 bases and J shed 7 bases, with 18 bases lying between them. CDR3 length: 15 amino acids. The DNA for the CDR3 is TGTGCCAGCAGTTCAACCTTTACCGGTCGCAACATTCAGTACTTC. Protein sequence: CASSSTFTGRNIQYF.

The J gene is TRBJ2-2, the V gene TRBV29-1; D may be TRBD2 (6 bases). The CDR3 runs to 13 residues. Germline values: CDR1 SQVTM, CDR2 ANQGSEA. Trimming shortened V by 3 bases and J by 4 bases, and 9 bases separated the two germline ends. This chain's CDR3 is CSVDLGGTGELFF. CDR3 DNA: TGCAGCGTTGATCTGGGAGGCACCGGGGAGCTGTTTTTT.

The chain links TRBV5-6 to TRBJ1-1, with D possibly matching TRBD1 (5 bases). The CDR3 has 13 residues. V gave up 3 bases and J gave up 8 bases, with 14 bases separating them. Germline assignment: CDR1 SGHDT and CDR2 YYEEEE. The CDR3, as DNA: TGTGCCAGCAGCTCGGGGACGGCCGGGGAAGCTTTCTTT. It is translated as CASSSGTAGEAFF.

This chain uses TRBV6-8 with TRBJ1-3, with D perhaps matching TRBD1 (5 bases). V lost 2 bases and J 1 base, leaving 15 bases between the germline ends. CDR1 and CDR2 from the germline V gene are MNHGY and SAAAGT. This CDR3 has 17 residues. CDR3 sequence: CASSYQGLFRSGNTIYF. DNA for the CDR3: TGTGCCAGCAGTTACCAGGGACTTTTCAGGTCTGGAAACACCATATATTTT.

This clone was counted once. The CDR3 spells CASSLVGTGLHGDTGELFF. The CDR3 nucleotides read TGTGCCAGCAGCTTAGTTGGGACAGGTCTTCATGGGGACACCGGGGAGCTGTTTTTT. The chain has TRBV7-9 and TRBJ2-2; 8 nucleotides line up with TRBD1. CDR3 length: 19 amino acids. The J segment lost 3 bases and the V segment lost 1 base, leaving 13 bases of the junction unmatched. The germline V gene has CDR1 SEHNR and CDR2 FQNEAQ (reference sequence).

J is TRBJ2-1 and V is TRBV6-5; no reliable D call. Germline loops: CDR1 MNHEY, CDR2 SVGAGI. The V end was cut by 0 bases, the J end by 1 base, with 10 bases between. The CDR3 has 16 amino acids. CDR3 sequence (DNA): TGTGCCAGCAGTTACTCCTCGCCCAGTTCCTACAATGAGCAGTTCTTC. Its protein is CASSYSSPSSYNEQFF.

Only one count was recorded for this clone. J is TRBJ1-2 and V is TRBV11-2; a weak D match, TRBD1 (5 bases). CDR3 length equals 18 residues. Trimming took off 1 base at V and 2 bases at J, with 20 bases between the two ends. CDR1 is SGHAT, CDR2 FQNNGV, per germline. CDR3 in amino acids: CASSLGLLTASKNYGYTF. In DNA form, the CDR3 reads TGTGCCAGCAGCTTAGGACTCCTGACAGCCAGCAAAAACTATGGCTACACCTTC.

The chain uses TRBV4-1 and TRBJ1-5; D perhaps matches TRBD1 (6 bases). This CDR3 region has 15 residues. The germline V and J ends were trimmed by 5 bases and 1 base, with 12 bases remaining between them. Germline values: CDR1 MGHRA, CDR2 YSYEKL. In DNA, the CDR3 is TGCGCCAGCAGCTTACAGACAGGAAGCAATCAGCCCCAGCATTTT. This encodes CASSLQTGSNQPQHF.

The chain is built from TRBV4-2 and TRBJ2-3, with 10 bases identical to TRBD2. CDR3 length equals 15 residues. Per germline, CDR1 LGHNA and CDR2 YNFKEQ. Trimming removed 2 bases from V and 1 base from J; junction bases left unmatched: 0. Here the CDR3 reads CASSQLAGGTDTQYF. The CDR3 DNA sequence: TGTGCCAGCAGCCAACTAGCGGGGGGCACAGATACGCAGTATTTT.

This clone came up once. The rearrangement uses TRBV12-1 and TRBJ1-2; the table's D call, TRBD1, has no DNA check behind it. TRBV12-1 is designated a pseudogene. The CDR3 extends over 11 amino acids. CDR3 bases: TGTGCCAGGGAAACAGGGCAGGGCTACACCTTC. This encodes CARETGQGYTF.

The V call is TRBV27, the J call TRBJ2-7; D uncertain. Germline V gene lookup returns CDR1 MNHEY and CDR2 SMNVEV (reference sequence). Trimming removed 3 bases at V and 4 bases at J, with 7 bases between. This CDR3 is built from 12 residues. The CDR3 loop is CASSFDGYEQYF. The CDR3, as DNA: TGTGCCAGCAGTTTTGACGGGTACGAGCAGTACTTC.

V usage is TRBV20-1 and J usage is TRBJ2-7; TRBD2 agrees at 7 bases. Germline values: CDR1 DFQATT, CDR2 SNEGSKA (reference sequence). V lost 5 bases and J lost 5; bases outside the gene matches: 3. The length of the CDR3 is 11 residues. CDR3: CSAWGGNEQYF. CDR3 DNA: TGCAGTGCTTGGGGAGGGAACGAGCAGTACTTC.

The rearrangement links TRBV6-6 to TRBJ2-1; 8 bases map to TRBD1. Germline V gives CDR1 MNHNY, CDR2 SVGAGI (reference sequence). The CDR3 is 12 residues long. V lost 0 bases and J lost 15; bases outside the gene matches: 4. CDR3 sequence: CASSYSGTGWFF. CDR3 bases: TGTGCCAGCAGTTACTCGGGGACAGGTTGGTTCTTC.

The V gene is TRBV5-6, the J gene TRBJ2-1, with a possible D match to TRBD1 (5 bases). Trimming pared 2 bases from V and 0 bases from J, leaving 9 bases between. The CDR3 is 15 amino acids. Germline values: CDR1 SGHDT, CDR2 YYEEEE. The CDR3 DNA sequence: TGTGCCAGCAGCTTTAGGGGAAACTCCTACAATGAGCAGTTCTTC. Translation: CASSFRGNSYNEQFF.

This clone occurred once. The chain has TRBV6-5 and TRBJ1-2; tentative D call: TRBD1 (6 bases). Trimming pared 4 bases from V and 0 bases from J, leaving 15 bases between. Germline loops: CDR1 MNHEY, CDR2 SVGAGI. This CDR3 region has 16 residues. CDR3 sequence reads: CASSSDRHAPNYGYTF. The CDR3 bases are TGTGCCAGCAGTTCTGACAGGCACGCCCCTAACTATGGCTACACCTTC.